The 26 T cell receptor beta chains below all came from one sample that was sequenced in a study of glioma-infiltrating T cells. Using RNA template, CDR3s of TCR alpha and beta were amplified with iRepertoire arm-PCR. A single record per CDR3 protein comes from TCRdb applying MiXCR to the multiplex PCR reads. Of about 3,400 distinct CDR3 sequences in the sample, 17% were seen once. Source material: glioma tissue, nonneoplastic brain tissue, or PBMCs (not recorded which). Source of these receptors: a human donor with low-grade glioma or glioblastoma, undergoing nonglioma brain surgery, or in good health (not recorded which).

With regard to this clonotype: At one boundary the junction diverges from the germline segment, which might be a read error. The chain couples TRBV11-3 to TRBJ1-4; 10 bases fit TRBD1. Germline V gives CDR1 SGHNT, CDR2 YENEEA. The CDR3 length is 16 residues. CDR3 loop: CASSTEGQGVNEKLVF. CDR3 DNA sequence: TGTGCCAGCAGCACGGAAGGACAGGGGGTTAATGAAAAACTGGTTTTT. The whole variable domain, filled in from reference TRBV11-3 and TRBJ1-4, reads EAGVVQSPRYKIIEKKQPVAFWCNPISGHNTLYWYLQNLGQGPELLIRYENEEAVDDSQLPKDRFSAERLKGVDSTLKIQPAELGDSAVYLCASSTEGQGVNEKLVFGSGTQLSVL.

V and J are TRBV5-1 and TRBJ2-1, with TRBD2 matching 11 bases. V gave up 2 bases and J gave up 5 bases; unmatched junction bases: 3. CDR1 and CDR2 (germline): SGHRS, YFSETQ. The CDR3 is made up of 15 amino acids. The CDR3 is CASSFIAGGNNEQFF. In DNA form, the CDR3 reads TGCGCCAGCAGCTTTATAGCGGGGGGGAACAATGAGCAGTTCTTC. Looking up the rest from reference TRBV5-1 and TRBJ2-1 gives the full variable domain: KAGVTQTPRYLIKTRGQQVTLSCSPISGHRSVSWYQQTPGQGLQFLFEYFSETQRNKGNFPGRFSGRQFSNSRSEMNVSTLELGDSALYLCASSFIAGGNNEQFFGPGTRLTVL.

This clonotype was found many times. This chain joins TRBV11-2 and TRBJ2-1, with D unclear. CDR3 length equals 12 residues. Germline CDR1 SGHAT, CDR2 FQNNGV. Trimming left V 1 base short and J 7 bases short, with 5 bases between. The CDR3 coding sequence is TGTGCCAGCAGCTTAGTGGCGAATGAGCAGTTCTTC. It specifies CASSLVANEQFF.

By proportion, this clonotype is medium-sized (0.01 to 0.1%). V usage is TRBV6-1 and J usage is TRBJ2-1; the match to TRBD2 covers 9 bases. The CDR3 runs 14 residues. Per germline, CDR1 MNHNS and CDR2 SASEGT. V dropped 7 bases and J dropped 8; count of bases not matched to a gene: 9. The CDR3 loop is CASTLAGAGDEQFF. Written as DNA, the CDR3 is TGTGCCAGCACCTTAGCGGGGGCCGGGGATGAGCAGTTCTTC.

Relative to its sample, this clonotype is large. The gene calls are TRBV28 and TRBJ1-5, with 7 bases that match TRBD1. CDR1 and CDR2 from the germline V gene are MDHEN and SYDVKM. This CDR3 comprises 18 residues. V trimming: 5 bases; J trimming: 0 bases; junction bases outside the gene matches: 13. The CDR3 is CASSARNNRGPSNQPQHF. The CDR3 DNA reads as TGTGCCAGCAGTGCCCGAAATAACAGGGGCCCTAGCAATCAGCCCCAGCATTTT.

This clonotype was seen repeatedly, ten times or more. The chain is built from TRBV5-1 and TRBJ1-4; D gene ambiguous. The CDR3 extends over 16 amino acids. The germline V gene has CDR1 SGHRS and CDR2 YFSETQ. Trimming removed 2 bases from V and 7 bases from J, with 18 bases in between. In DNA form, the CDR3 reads TGCGCCAGCAGCTTAATTGGTAACATCAACGGTGAAAAACTGTTTTTT. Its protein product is CASSLIGNINGEKLFF.

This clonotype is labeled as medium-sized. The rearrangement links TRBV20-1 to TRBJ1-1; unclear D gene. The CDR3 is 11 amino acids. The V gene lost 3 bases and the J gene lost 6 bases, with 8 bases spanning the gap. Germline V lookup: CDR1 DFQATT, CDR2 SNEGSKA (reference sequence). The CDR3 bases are TGCAGTGCTAGTCCCGAGCCTGAAGCTTTCTTT. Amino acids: CSASPEPEAFF.

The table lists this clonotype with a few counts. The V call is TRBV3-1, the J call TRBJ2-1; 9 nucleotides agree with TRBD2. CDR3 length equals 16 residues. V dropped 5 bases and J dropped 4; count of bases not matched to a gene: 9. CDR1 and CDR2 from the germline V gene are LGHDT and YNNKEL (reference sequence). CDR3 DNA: TGTGCCAGCAGCATAAGAGCGGGGGGAGGTTACAATGAGCAGTTCTTC. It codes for CASSIRAGGGYNEQFF.

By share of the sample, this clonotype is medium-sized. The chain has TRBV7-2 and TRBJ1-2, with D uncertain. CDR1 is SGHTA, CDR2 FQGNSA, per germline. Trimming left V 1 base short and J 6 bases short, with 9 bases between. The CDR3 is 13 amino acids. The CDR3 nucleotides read TGTGCCAGCAGCTTAGGCCTGAGGGATGGCTACACCTTC. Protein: CASSLGLRDGYTF.

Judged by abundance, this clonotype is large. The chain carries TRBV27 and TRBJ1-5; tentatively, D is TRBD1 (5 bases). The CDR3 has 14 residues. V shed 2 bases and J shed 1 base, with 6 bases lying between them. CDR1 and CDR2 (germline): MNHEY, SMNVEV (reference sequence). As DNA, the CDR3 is TGTGCCAGCAGTTTACGGGGGAGCAATCAGCCCCAGCATTTT. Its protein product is CASSLRGSNQPQHF.

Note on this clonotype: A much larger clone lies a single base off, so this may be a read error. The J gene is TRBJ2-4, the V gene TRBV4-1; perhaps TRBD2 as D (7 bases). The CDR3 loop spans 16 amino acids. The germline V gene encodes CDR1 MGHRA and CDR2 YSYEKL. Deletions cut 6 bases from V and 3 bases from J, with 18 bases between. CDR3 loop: CASRQNREGVKNIQYF. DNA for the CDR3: TGCGCCAGCAGACAGAACAGGGAGGGAGTCAAAAACATTCAGTACTTC.

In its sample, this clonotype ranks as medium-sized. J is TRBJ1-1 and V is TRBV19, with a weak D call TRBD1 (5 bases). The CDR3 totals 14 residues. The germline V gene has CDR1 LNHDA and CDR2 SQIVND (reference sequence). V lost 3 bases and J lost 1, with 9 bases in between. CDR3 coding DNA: TGTGCCAGTAGTATCGGGACGAAGAACACTGAAGCTTTCTTT. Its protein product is CASSIGTKNTEAFF. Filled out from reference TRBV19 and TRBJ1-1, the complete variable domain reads DGGITQSPKYLFRKEGQNVTLSCEQNLNHDAMYWYRQDPGQGLRLIYYSQIVNDFQKGDIAEGYSVSREKKESFPLTVTSAQKNPTAFYLCASSIGTKNTEAFFGQGTRLTVV.

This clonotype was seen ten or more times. Written as DNA, the CDR3 is TGCGCCAGCAGCCAAGACCCCGGGACAGGGGGGAACTATGGCTACACCTTC. Its translation: CASSQDPGTGGNYGYTF. This rearrangement joins TRBV4-1 to TRBJ1-2; the match to TRBD1 covers 11 bases. The V and J ends lost 0 bases and 2 bases, in that order; junction bases with no gene match: 5. The CDR3 consists of 17 residues. Germline V lookup: CDR1 MGHRA, CDR2 YSYEKL.

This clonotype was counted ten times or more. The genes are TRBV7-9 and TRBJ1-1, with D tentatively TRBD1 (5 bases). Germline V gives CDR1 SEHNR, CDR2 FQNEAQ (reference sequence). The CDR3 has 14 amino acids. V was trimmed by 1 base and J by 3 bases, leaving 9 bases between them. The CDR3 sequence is CASSLVGQHTEAFF. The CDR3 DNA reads TGTGCCAGCAGCTTAGTGGGGCAGCACACTGAAGCTTTCTTT.

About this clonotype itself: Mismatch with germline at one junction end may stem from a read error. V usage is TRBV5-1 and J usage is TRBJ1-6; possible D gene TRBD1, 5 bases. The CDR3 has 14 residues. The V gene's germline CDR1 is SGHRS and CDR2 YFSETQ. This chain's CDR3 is CASILDTYNSPLHF. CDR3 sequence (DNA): TGCGCCAGCATCTTGGACACCTATAATTCACCCCTCCACTTT.

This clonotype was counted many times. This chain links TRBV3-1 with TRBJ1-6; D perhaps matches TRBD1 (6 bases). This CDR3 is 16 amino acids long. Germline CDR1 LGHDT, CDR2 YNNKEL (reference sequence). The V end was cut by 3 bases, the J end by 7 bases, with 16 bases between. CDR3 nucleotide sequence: TGTGCCAGCAGCCATCCAGGTGGGGGGCGAAATTCACCCCTCCACTTT. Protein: CASSHPGGGRNSPLHF.

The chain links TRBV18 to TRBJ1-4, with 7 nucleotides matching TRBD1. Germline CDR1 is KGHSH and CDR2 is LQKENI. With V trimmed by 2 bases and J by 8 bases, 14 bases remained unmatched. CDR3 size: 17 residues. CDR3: CASSPWAGGTVGEKLFF. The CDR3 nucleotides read TGTGCCAGCTCACCATGGGCAGGGGGAACTGTCGGGGAAAAACTGTTTTTT.

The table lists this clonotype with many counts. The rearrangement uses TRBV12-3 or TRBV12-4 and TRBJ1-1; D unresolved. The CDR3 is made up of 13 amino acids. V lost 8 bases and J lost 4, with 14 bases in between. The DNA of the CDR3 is TGTGCCAGCGGCCCGAACACCCTCACTGAAGCTTTCTTT. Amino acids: CASGPNTLTEAFF.

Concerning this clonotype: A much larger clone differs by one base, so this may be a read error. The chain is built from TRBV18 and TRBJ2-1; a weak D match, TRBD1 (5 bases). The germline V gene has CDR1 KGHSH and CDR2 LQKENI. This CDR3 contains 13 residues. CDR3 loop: CASSHQEGDEQSF. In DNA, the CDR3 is TGTGCCAGCTCACATCAAGAAGGGGATGAGCAGTCCTTC. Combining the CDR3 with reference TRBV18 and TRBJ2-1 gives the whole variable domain NAGVMQNPRHLVRRRGQEARLRCSPMKGHSHVYWYRQLPEEGLKFMVYLQKENIIDESGMPKERFSAEFPKEGPSILRIQQVVRGDSAAYFCASSHQEGDEQSFGPGTRLTVL.

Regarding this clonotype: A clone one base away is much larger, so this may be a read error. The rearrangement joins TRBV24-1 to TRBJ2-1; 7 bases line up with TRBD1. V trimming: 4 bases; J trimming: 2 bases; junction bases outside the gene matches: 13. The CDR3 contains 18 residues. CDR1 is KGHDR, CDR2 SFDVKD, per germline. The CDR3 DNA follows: TGTGCCACCAGTGAGCGACAGGGTCTCCTGAGCCCCTACAATGAGCAGTTCTTC. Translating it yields CATSERQGLLSPYNEQFF.

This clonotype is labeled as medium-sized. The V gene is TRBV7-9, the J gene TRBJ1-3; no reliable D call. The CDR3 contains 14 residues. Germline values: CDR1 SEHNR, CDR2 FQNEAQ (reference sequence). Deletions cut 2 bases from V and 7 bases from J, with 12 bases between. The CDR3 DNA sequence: TGTGCCAGCAGCTTAAATACCCTAGGGAACACCATATATTTT. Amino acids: CASSLNTLGNTIYF.

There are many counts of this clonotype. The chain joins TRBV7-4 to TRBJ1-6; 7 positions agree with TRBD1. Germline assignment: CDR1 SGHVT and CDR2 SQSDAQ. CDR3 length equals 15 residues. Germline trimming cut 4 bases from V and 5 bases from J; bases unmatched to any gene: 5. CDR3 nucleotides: TGTGCCAGCAGCTCGGGGACAGCCAATAATTCACCCCTCCACTTT. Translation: CASSSGTANNSPLHF.

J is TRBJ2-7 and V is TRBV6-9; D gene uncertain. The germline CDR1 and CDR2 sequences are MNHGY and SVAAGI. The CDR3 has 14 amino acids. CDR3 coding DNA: TGTGCCAGAAGTTACAATAGGCCATCCTACGAGCAGTATGTC. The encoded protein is CARSYNRPSYEQYV.

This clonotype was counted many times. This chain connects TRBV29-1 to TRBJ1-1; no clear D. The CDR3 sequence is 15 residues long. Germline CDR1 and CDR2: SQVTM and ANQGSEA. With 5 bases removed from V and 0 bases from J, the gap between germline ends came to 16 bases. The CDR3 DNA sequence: TGCAGCGTTCTGGGAGGGTTTAATATGAACACTGAAGCTTTCTTT. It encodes CSVLGGFNMNTEAFF.

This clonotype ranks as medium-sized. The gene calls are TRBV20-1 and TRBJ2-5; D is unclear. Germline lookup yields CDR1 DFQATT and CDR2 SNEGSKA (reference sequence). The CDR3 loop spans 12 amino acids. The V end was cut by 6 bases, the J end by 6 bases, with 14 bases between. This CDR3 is CSARRQAQTQYF. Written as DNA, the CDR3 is TGCAGTGCCAGGCGGCAGGCCCAGACCCAGTACTTC.

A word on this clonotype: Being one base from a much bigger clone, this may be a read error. The CDR3 region has the DNA TGTGCCAGCAGTTTGGTTACATCGAACACTAAAGCTTTCTTT. Its protein product is CASSLVTSNTKAFF. The chain uses TRBV28 and TRBJ1-1; no reliable D call. The CDR3 covers 14 residues. Germline CDR1 and CDR2: MDHEN and SYDVKM.